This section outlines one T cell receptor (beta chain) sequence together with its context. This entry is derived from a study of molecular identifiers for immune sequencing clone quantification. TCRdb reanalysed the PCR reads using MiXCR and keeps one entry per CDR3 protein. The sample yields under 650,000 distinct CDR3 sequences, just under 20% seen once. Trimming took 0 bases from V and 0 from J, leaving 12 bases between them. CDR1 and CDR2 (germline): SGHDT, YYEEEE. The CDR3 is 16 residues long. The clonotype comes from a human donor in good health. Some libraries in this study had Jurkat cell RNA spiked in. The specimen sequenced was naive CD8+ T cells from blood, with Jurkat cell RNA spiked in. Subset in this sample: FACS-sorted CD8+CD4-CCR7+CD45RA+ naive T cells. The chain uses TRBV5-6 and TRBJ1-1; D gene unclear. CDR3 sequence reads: CASSLGGPSMNTEAFF. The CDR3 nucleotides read TGTGCCAGCAGCTTGGGAGGTCCATCCATGAACACTGAAGCTTTCTTT.